This section outlines one TCR beta chain sequence together with its context. The antigen remains undetermined. The entry originates in a study of PD-1 blockade in classical Hodgkin lymphoma. General observations from the study: Newly diagnosed patients and complete responders had comparable diversity at baseline. Those starting nivolumab under 1 year post-ASCT were excluded.

Sequencing was performed with immunoSEQ multiplex PCR; in TCRdb, only in-frame clones are kept and a portion is missing. Seen here are around 100,000 clones, around 89% observed once, and the top ten hold around 6.6%. Following autologous stem cell transplantation, relapse occurred in every patient, and exposure to brentuximab vedotin varied. From germline, CDR1 is LNHDA and CDR2 SQIVND (reference sequence). Trimming pared 3 bases from V and 0 bases from J, leaving 11 bases between. This CDR3 has 15 amino acids. The V and J genes are TRBV19 and TRBJ1-1, with D possibly matching TRBD1 (6 bases). Sequencing used peripheral blood mononuclear cells (PBMCs), obtained before the second cycle of nivolumab. The receptor's source is a human donor with classical Hodgkin lymphoma. The CDR3 reads CASSIRGLMNTEAFF. Written as DNA, the CDR3 is TGTGCCAGTAGTATCAGGGGCCTTATGAACACTGAAGCTTTCTTT.